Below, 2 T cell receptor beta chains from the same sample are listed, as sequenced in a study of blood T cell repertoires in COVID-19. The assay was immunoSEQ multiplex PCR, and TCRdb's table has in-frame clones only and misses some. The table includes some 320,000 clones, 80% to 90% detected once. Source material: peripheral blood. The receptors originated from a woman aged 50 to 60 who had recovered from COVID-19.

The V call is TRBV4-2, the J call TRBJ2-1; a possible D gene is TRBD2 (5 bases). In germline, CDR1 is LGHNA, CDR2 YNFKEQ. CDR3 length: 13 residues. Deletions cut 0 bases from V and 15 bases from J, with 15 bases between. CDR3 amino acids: CASSQDIRTRGFF. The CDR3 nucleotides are TGTGCCAGCAGCCAAGATATTAGGACTCGGGGGTTCTTC.

This CDR3 is CASSFSIGRETQYF. The CDR3 nucleotides read TGTGCCAGCAGTTTCTCCATAGGCAGGGAGACCCAGTACTTC. This chain joins TRBV27 and TRBJ2-5, with unresolved D. The CDR3 totals 14 residues. The germline V and J ends were trimmed by 3 bases and 5 bases, with 13 bases remaining between them. CDR1 is MNHEY, CDR2 SMNVEV, per germline (reference sequence).